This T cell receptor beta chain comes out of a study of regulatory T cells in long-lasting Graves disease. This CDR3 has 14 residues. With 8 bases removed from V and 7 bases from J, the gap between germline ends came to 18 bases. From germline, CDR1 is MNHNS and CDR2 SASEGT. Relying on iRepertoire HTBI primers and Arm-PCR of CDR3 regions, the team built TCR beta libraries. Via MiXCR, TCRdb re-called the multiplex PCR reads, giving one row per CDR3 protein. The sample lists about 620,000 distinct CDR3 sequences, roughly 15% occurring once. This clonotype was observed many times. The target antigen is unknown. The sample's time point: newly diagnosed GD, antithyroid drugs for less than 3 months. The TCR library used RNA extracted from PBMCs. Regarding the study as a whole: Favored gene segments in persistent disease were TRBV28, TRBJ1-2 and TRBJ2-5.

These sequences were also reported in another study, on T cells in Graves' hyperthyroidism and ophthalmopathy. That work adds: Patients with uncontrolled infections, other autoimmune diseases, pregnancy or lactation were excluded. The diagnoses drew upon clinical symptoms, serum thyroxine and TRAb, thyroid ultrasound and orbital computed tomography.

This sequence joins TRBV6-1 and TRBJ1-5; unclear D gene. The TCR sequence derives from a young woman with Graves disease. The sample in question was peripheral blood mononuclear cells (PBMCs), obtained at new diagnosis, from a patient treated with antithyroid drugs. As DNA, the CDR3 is TGTGCCAGCTCGGGCAGCGATCTGGGGCAGCCCCAGCATTTT. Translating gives CASSGSDLGQPQHF.